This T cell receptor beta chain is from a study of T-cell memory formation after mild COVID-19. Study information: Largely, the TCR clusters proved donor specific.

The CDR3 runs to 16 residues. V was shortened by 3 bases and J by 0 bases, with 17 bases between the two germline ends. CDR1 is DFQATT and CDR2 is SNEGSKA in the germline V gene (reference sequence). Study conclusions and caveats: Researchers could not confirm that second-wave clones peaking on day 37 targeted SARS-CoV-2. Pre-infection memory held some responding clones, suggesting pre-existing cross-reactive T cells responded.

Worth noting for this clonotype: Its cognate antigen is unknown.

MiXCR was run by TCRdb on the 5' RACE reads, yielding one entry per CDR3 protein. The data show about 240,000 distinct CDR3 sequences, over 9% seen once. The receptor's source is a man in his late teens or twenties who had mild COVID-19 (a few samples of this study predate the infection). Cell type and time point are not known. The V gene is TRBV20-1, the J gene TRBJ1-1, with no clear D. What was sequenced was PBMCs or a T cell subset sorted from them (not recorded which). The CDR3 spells CSARGSRSAMNTEAFF. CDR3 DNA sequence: TGCAGTGCTAGGGGGTCCCGCTCAGCCATGAACACTGAAGCTTTCTTT.